This TCR beta chain was observed in a study of T cells in Graves' hyperthyroidism and ophthalmopathy. This clonotype was counted ten times or more. TCR beta CDR3 regions were amplified from RNA. When the TCR CDR3 underwent first-round RT-PCR, the HTBI primer set was used. TCRdb itself ran the multiplex PCR reads through MiXCR, one entry per CDR3 protein. The data hold 550,000 to 700,000 distinct CDR3 sequences, with around 46% observed a single time. V shed 1 base and J shed 3 bases, with 6 bases lying between them. The germline gives CDR1 MNHNS, CDR2 SASEGT. The CDR3 runs to 14 residues. This sequence joins TRBV6-1 and TRBJ2-2; D is ambiguous. This TCR was recovered from an adult woman with Graves' disease, either hyperthyroidism or ophthalmopathy (not recorded which). Source material: peripheral blood or thyroid tissue (not recorded which). The CDR3 sequence is CASSEGRDTGELFF. The CDR3 nucleotides read TGTGCCAGCAGTGAAGGCAGAGACACCGGGGAGCTGTTTTTT.